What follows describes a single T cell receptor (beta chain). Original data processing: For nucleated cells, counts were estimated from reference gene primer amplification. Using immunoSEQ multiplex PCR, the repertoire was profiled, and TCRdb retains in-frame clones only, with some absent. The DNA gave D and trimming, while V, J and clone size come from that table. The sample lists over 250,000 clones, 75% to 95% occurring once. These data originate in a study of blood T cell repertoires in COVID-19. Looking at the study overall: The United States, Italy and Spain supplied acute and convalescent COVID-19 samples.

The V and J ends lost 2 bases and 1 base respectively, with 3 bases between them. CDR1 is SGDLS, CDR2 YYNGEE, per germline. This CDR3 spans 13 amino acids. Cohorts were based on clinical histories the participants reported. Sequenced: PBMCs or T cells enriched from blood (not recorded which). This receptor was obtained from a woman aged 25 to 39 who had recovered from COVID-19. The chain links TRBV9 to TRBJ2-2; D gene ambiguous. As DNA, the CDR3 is TGTGCCAGCAGCGTCGGGAACACCGGGGAGCTGTTTTTT. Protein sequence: CASSVGNTGELFF.